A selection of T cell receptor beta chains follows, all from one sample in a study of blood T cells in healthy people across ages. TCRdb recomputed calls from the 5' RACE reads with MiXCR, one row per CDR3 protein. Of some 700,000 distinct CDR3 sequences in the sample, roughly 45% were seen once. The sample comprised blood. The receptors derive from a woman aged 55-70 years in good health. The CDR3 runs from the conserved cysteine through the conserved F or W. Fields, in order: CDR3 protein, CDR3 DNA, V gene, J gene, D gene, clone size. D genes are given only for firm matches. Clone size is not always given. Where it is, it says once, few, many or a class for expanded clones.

cdr3_aa: CSAKGGSNQPQHF
cdr3_nt: TGCAGTGCGAAAGGGGGAAGCAATCAGCCCCAGCATTTT
v_call: TRBV20-1
j_call: TRBJ1-5
d_call: -
clone_size: few

cdr3_aa: CAGALGAYNEQFF
cdr3_nt: TGTGCCGGCGCTCTTGGGGCCTACAATGAGCAGTTCTTC
v_call: TRBV6-2/TRBV6-3
j_call: TRBJ2-1
d_call: -
clone_size: -

cdr3_aa: CASSLPQGAEETQYF
cdr3_nt: TGTGCCAGCAGTTTACCCCAGGGGGCAGAGGAGACCCAGTACTTC
v_call: TRBV12-3/TRBV12-4
j_call: TRBJ2-5
d_call: TRBD1
clone_size: few

cdr3_aa: CSVESSTGEEGYEQYF
cdr3_nt: TGCAGCGTTGAGTCCTCTACGGGGGAAGAGGGCTACGAGCAGTACTTC
v_call: TRBV29-1
j_call: TRBJ2-7
d_call: -
clone_size: -

cdr3_aa: CASSPDSRGGGLQYF
cdr3_nt: TGTGCCAGCTCACCGGATTCCAGGGGAGGGGGATTGCAGTACTTC
v_call: TRBV18
j_call: TRBJ2-7
d_call: -
clone_size: -

cdr3_aa: CASSPSGSYEQYF
cdr3_nt: TGTGCCAGCAGTCCATCAGGCTCCTACGAGCAGTACTTC
v_call: TRBV28
j_call: TRBJ2-7
d_call: -
clone_size: many

cdr3_aa: CASSYLGLAGTSTDTQYF
cdr3_nt: TGTGCCAGCAGCTACCTCGGACTAGCGGGCACGAGCACAGATACGCAGTATTTT
v_call: TRBV7-2
j_call: TRBJ2-3
d_call: TRBD2
clone_size: few

cdr3_aa: CASSPRTSSNEQYF
cdr3_nt: TGTGCCAGCAGCCCTCGGACTAGCTCCAATGAGCAGTACTTC
v_call: TRBV9
j_call: TRBJ2-7
d_call: TRBD2
clone_size: -

cdr3_aa: CASSLEGIYGYTF
cdr3_nt: TGCGCCAGCAGCTTGGAGGGAATCTATGGCTACACCTTC
v_call: TRBV5-1
j_call: TRBJ1-2
d_call: -
clone_size: -

cdr3_aa: CSAENRAGTEAFF
cdr3_nt: TGCAGTGCTGAAAACAGGGCCGGCACTGAAGCTTTCTTT
v_call: TRBV20-1
j_call: TRBJ1-1
d_call: -
clone_size: -

cdr3_aa: CASSTAGYEQFF
cdr3_nt: TGTGCCAGCAGTACTGCAGGGTATGAGCAGTTCTTC
v_call: TRBV28
j_call: TRBJ2-1
d_call: -
clone_size: -

cdr3_aa: CASSLPGQGLHEQFF
cdr3_nt: TGTGCCAGCAGTCTTCCGGGACAGGGGTTACATGAGCAGTTCTTC
v_call: TRBV28
j_call: TRBJ2-1
d_call: TRBD1
clone_size: few

cdr3_aa: CSARDRASPRLPQHF
cdr3_nt: TGCAGTGCTAGAGATAGAGCGTCCCCGCGGCTGCCCCAGCATTTT
v_call: TRBV20-1
j_call: TRBJ1-5
d_call: -
clone_size: -

cdr3_aa: CGASERGFVSEQYF
cdr3_nt: TGCGGTGCTAGTGAACGGGGATTTGTCTCCGAGCAGTACTTC
v_call: TRBV20-1
j_call: TRBJ2-7
d_call: -
clone_size: -

cdr3_aa: CASNQDPTDTQYF
cdr3_nt: TGTGCCAGCAACCAGGACCCCACAGATACGCAGTATTTT
v_call: TRBV12-3/TRBV12-4
j_call: TRBJ2-3
d_call: -
clone_size: -

cdr3_aa: CATSRGQGRQETQYF
cdr3_nt: TGTGCCACCAGCAGAGGACAGGGGCGACAAGAGACCCAGTACTTC
v_call: TRBV15
j_call: TRBJ2-5
d_call: TRBD1
clone_size: few

cdr3_aa: CASRPGQRFDTQYF
cdr3_nt: TGTGCCAGCAGGCCGGGCCAACGGTTTGATACGCAGTATTTT
v_call: TRBV6-2/TRBV6-3
j_call: TRBJ2-3
d_call: -
clone_size: few

cdr3_aa: CASSRTAELPTGELFF
cdr3_nt: TGCGCCAGCAGCCGGACGGCAGAGCTACCCACCGGGGAGCTGTTTTTT
v_call: TRBV5-1
j_call: TRBJ2-2
d_call: -
clone_size: -

cdr3_aa: CAISEQGLAGGKDTQYF
cdr3_nt: TGTGCCATCAGTGAACAAGGACTAGCGGGGGGCAAAGATACGCAGTATTTT
v_call: TRBV10-3
j_call: TRBJ2-3
d_call: TRBD2
clone_size: many

cdr3_aa: CASSYTYMNTEAFF
cdr3_nt: TGTGCCAGCAGTTACACCTACATGAACACTGAAGCTTTCTTT
v_call: TRBV12-3/TRBV12-4
j_call: TRBJ1-1
d_call: -
clone_size: few

cdr3_aa: CASSKPGLAGGPGDVDEQFF
cdr3_nt: TGCGCCAGCAGTAAACCGGGACTAGCGGGAGGGCCAGGTGACGTCGATGAGCAGTTCTTC
v_call: TRBV23-1
j_call: TRBJ2-1
d_call: TRBD2
clone_size: few

cdr3_aa: CASSPPAYGEQFF
cdr3_nt: TGTGCCAGCAGCCCGCCCGCCTATGGTGAGCAGTTCTTC
v_call: TRBV5-6
j_call: TRBJ2-1
d_call: -
clone_size: few

cdr3_aa: CASSNSGANVLTF
cdr3_nt: TGTGCCAGCAGCAACTCTGGGGCCAACGTCCTGACTTTC
v_call: TRBV9
j_call: TRBJ2-6
d_call: -
clone_size: many

cdr3_aa: CASSYTQETQYF
cdr3_nt: TGTGCCAGCAGTTACACCCAAGAGACCCAGTACTTC
v_call: TRBV6-6
j_call: TRBJ2-5
d_call: -
clone_size: many

cdr3_aa: CASSQDASGGRPQFF
cdr3_nt: TGTGCCAGCAGCCAAGACGCTAGCGGGGGGCGGCCCCAGTTCTTC
v_call: TRBV3-1
j_call: TRBJ2-1
d_call: TRBD2
clone_size: -

cdr3_aa: CASSRNRANQPQHF
cdr3_nt: TGCGCCAGCAGCCGGAACAGGGCAAATCAGCCCCAGCATTTT
v_call: TRBV4-1
j_call: TRBJ1-5
d_call: -
clone_size: -

cdr3_aa: CASSDSGGQETQYF
cdr3_nt: TGTGCCAGCAGTGATTCGGGAGGGCAAGAGACCCAGTACTTC
v_call: TRBV25-1
j_call: TRBJ2-5
d_call: TRBD2
clone_size: many

cdr3_aa: CSVGVRDRAYTDTQYF
cdr3_nt: TGCAGCGTCGGGGTCCGGGACAGGGCATACACAGATACGCAGTATTTT
v_call: TRBV29-1
j_call: TRBJ2-3
d_call: TRBD1
clone_size: many

cdr3_aa: CASSHPRGAENTGELFF
cdr3_nt: TGTGCCAGCAGCCATCCCCGGGGAGCGGAGAACACCGGGGAGCTGTTTTTT
v_call: TRBV4-2
j_call: TRBJ2-2
d_call: -
clone_size: -

cdr3_aa: CASTLLDRDQETQYF
cdr3_nt: TGTGCCAGCACCCTATTAGATAGAGATCAAGAGACCCAGTACTTC
v_call: TRBV7-2
j_call: TRBJ2-5
d_call: -
clone_size: many

cdr3_aa: CAISGRGLVADTDTQYF
cdr3_nt: TGTGCCATCAGTGGAAGGGGCTTGGTAGCCGACACAGATACGCAGTATTTT
v_call: TRBV10-3
j_call: TRBJ2-3
d_call: -
clone_size: -

cdr3_aa: CASSQAGLAGGDEQFF
cdr3_nt: TGCGCCAGCAGCCAAGCAGGACTAGCGGGGGGGGATGAGCAGTTCTTC
v_call: TRBV4-1
j_call: TRBJ2-1
d_call: TRBD2
clone_size: -

cdr3_aa: CASTDRANTEAFF
cdr3_nt: TGTGCCAGCACCGACAGAGCGAACACTGAAGCTTTCTTT
v_call: TRBV25-1
j_call: TRBJ1-1
d_call: -
clone_size: few